Shown below are 31 T cell receptor beta chains from a single sample sequenced in a study of technical replicates of blood from several donors. Assay used: immunoSEQ multiplex PCR; TCRdb lists only in-frame clones, some missing. The sample contains 65,000 to 90,000 clones, 90% to 95% of which appear only once. Sequencing was done on a sample of PBMCs. Source of these receptors: a human donor in good health. Some clones in this sample may be carry-over from other donors' samples.

The chain uses TRBV27 and TRBJ2-7; TRBD2 matches 7 bases. CDR3 length: 14 residues. The germline CDR1 and CDR2 sequences are MNHEY and SMNVEV (reference sequence). V lost 5 bases and J lost 2; bases outside the gene matches: 6. The CDR3 region has the DNA TGTGCCAGCAGTGGCCCAGGACTAGCCTACGAGCAGTACTTC. It translates to CASSGPGLAYEQYF.

The rearrangement links TRBV5-1 to TRBJ1-1; D uncertain. The CDR3 length is 13 residues. In germline, CDR1 is SGHRS, CDR2 YFSETQ. V was shortened by 1 base and J by 2 bases, with 6 bases between the two germline ends. The CDR3 coding sequence is TGCGCCAGCAGCTTGATACTTAACACTGAAGCTTTCTTT. This translates into CASSLILNTEAFF.

The chain recombines TRBV2 with TRBJ1-1, with a possible D match to TRBD1 (5 bases). Germline CDR1 is SNHLY and CDR2 is FYNNEI. CDR3 length: 15 residues. With 7 bases removed from V and 3 bases from J, the gap between germline ends came to 18 bases. The chain's CDR3 is CASTERGHQDTEAFF. The CDR3 DNA follows: TGTGCCAGCACCGAGAGAGGACACCAAGACACTGAAGCTTTCTTT.

The V call is TRBV9, the J call TRBJ2-2, with a possible D match to TRBD2 (7 bases). Germline CDR1 SGDLS, CDR2 YYNGEE. The germline V and J ends were trimmed by 0 bases and 6 bases, with 15 bases remaining between them. This CDR3 spans 16 amino acids. The CDR3 reads CASSVVGVGGPGELFF. For the CDR3, the DNA is TGTGCCAGCAGCGTAGTAGGAGTGGGGGGGCCCGGGGAGCTGTTTTTT.

The rearrangement links TRBV4-2 to TRBJ1-2, with 8 nucleotides matching TRBD1. The ends lost 3 bases at V and 8 bases at J; junction bases unmatched: 8. The CDR3 runs 14 residues. Germline V lookup: CDR1 LGHNA, CDR2 YNFKEQ. CDR3 sequence reads: CASSHPTGADGYTF. CDR3 sequence (DNA): TGTGCCAGCAGCCACCCGACAGGGGCGGACGGCTACACCTTC.

This clone has a handful of counts. The chain has TRBV2 and TRBJ1-5; D not resolved. Germline V gene sequence: CDR1 SNHLY, CDR2 FYNNEI. Trimming left V 6 bases short and J 7 bases short, with 16 bases between. The CDR3 contains 14 residues. Written as DNA, the CDR3 is TGTGCCAGCAGCTTAAATGGAGGGCGCCAGCCCCAGCATTTT. The encoded protein is CASSLNGGRQPQHF.

CDR3 DNA: TGTGCCAGCAGTGAAGCCCCGAGGCGCTTTCACTTT. This sequence encodes CASSEAPRRFHF. The chain links TRBV2 to TRBJ1-6, with unresolved D. The ends were cut back, 0 bases at V and 19 bases at J, with 13 bases in the middle. From germline, CDR1 is SNHLY and CDR2 FYNNEI. The CDR3 consists of 12 residues. The complete variable domain, with remaining parts taken from reference TRBV2 and TRBJ1-6, reads EPEVTQTPSHQVTQMGQEVILRCVPISNHLYFYWYRQILGQKVEFLVSFYNNEISEKSEIFDDQFSVERPDGSNFTLKIRSTKLEDSAMYFCASSEAPRRFHFGNGTRLTVT.

This clone was picked up a small number of times. The rearrangement joins TRBV2 to TRBJ1-4; D perhaps matches TRBD1 (6 bases). V lost 4 bases, J lost 7 bases, and 10 bases lay in between. The CDR3 runs to 13 residues. The germline V gene has CDR1 SNHLY and CDR2 FYNNEI. The CDR3 bases are TGTGCCAGCAGTGGAGGGGGACGTGAAAAACTGTTTTTT. Translating gives CASSGGGREKLFF.

The chain uses TRBV5-6 and TRBJ2-7, with D perhaps matching TRBD1 (5 bases). CDR1 SGHDT and CDR2 YYEEEE come from the germline V gene. Trimming took off 1 base at V and 4 bases at J, with 15 bases between the two ends. The CDR3 sequence is 15 residues long. The CDR3 here is CASSLPNRILYEQYF. CDR3 sequence (DNA): TGTGCCAGCAGCTTGCCTAACAGGATATTATACGAGCAGTACTTC.

The genes are TRBV5-5 and TRBJ2-5, with D possibly TRBD1 on 6 matching bases. This CDR3 spans 15 amino acids. Between the trimmed V and J ends, which lost 5 bases and 3 bases, there was a span of 17 bases. Germline V CDR1 and CDR2: SGHKS, YYEKEE (reference sequence). The CDR3 DNA reads TGTGCCAGCAGACGCGCCGGGACAAGTAAAGAGACCCAGTACTTC. Protein: CASRRAGTSKETQYF. The variable domain in full, completed from reference TRBV5-5 and TRBJ2-5, reads DAGVTQSPTHLIKTRGQQVTLRCSPISGHKSVSWYQQVLGQGPQFIFQYYEKEERGRGNFPDRFSARQFPNYSSELNVNALLLGDSALYLCASRRAGTSKETQYFGPGTRLLVL.

The V gene is TRBV5-1, the J gene TRBJ1-2, with D hard to call. The germline V gene encodes CDR1 SGHRS and CDR2 YFSETQ. Trimming cost V 7 bases and J 6 bases, with 16 bases left between them. This CDR3 region has 13 residues. In nucleotides, the CDR3 is TGCGCCAGCGGGCCGGTCTTCTGGGATGGCTACACCTTC. Translating gives CASGPVFWDGYTF.

This rearrangement joins TRBV7-8 to TRBJ2-7; D is perhaps TRBD1 (6 bases). V was clipped by 6 bases and J by 4 bases, with 19 bases between them. Germline CDR1 is SGHVS and CDR2 is FQNEAQ. This CDR3 is 15 amino acids long. The CDR3 nucleotides read TGTGCCAGCAGTCACTCCTCAGGGGACCTTTACGAGCAGTACTTC. The encoded protein is CASSHSSGDLYEQYF.

The rearrangement joins TRBV29-1 to TRBJ2-5; D gene ambiguous. CDR1 SQVTM and CDR2 ANQGSEA come from the germline V gene. The CDR3 contains 13 residues. V shed 7 bases and J shed 9 bases, with 21 bases lying between them. This CDR3 reads CSGSSVATSPQYF. The CDR3 DNA reads TGCAGCGGATCTTCGGTAGCAACCTCTCCCCAGTACTTC.

The chain combines TRBV18 with TRBJ2-7, with D hard to call. The CDR3 length is 12 residues. V lost 5 bases and J lost 2, with 7 bases in between. Germline V CDR1 and CDR2: KGHSH, LQKENI. The CDR3 DNA follows: TGTGCCAGCTCAGACTCGCCCTACGAGCAGTACTTC. It specifies CASSDSPYEQYF.

The chain combines TRBV4-3 with TRBJ2-1; 10 positions agree with TRBD1. After removal of 4 bases from V and 5 bases from J, the junction contained 8 bases not matched to a gene. This CDR3 region has 16 residues. Germline loops: CDR1 LGHNA, CDR2 YSLEER. CDR3 coding DNA: TGCGCCAGCAGCCGACAAGGGGGGACAGGGGACAATGAGCAGTTCTTC. Translation gives CASSRQGGTGDNEQFF.

The rearrangement links TRBV7-8 to TRBJ1-3; possibly TRBD1 for D (6 bases). From germline, CDR1 is SGHVS and CDR2 FQNEAQ. V was cut by 5 bases and J by 7 bases, with 18 bases left in between. The CDR3 consists of 15 residues. The CDR3 DNA reads TGTGCCAGCAGCCCCGATATTGCTCAGGGGAACACCATATATTTT. Protein: CASSPDIAQGNTIYF.

V gene TRBV6-1 combines with J gene TRBJ2-1; TRBD2 aligns across 7 bases. V gave up 7 bases and J gave up 7 bases; unmatched junction bases: 10. In germline, CDR1 is MNHNS, CDR2 SASEGT. The CDR3 contains 14 residues. The CDR3 DNA reads TGTGCCAGCACCAACGGTGGGAGGGGAAATGAGCAGTTCTTC. Protein sequence: CASTNGGRGNEQFF.

The V call is TRBV6-5, the J call TRBJ1-1, with no clear D. Deletions cut 0 bases from V and 4 bases from J, with 9 bases between. CDR1 is MNHEY and CDR2 is SVGAGI in the germline V gene. This CDR3 is built from 14 residues. Here the CDR3 DNA reads TGTGCCAGCAGTTACTCGACGGAGGGCACTGAAGCTTTCTTT. As protein: CASSYSTEGTEAFF.

This chain connects TRBV6-4 to TRBJ2-1; TRBD2 aligns across 9 bases. The CDR3 covers 16 residues. Trimming removed 0 bases from V and 6 bases from J; junction bases left unmatched: 6. Germline-derived CDR1 and CDR2 are MRHNA and SNTAGT. In DNA form, the CDR3 reads TGTGCCAGCAGTGACTCGGCGGGAGGGGGGCTCAATGAGCAGTTCTTC. This gives the protein CASSDSAGGGLNEQFF.

This clone was seen a single time. The chain carries TRBV4-1 and TRBJ2-3; D ambiguous. The CDR3 runs to 13 residues. Between the trimmed V and J ends, which lost 4 bases and 4 bases, there was a span of 9 bases. Germline V gene data show CDR1 as MGHRA and CDR2 as YSYEKL. In DNA form, the CDR3 reads TGCGCCAGCAGCCCAGTGGTCGCAGATACGCAGTATTTT. This encodes CASSPVVADTQYF.

The CDR3 loop reads CASSFAGATYTEAFF. CDR3 bases: TGTGCCAGCAGTTTCGCAGGGGCGACCTACACTGAAGCTTTCTTT. This rearrangement joins TRBV28 to TRBJ1-1; maybe TRBD1 (6 bases). Trimming cost V 3 bases and J 3 bases, with 14 bases left between them. The germline CDR1 and CDR2 sequences are MDHEN and SYDVKM. CDR3 length: 15 residues.

The chain joins TRBV6-6 to TRBJ1-1; tentative D call: TRBD1 (5 bases). Germline-derived CDR1 and CDR2 are MNHNY and SVGAGI (reference sequence). This CDR3 spans 12 amino acids. V lost 11 bases and J lost 6, with 16 bases in between. CDR3 residues: CAGHGGGSEAFF. In DNA form, the CDR3 reads TGTGCCGGACACGGTGGGGGGTCTGAAGCTTTCTTT.

The V and J genes are TRBV2 and TRBJ1-6; 7 bases fit TRBD1. The ends lost 6 bases at V and 4 bases at J; junction bases unmatched: 3. CDR1 SNHLY and CDR2 FYNNEI come from the germline V gene. There are 14 residues in the CDR3. In DNA, the CDR3 is TGTGCCAGCAGGGGGACAGCGTATAATTCACCCCTCCACTTT. Translation gives CASRGTAYNSPLHF.

V usage is TRBV7-3 and J usage is TRBJ1-2, with D perhaps TRBD1 (6 bases). The length of the CDR3 is 12 residues. The ends were cut back, 5 bases at V and 13 bases at J, with 17 bases in the middle. From germline, CDR1 is SGHTA and CDR2 FQGTGA. As DNA, the CDR3 is TGTGCCAGCAGCCCAGGGGCCGGTACGAGCACCTTC. Amino acid sequence: CASSPGAGTSTF.

This clone was counted a single time. This sequence joins TRBV4-1 and TRBJ2-1; TRBD2 aligns across 9 bases. The CDR3 runs to 16 residues. After removal of 4 bases from V and 8 bases from J, the junction contained 12 bases not matched to a gene. The germline gives CDR1 MGHRA, CDR2 YSYEKL. CDR3 sequence (DNA): TGCGCCAGCAGCCGGAGATGGCGGGAGGGCGTCGATGAGCAGTTCTTC. As protein: CASSRRWREGVDEQFF.

This chain connects TRBV11-3 to TRBJ1-3; no firm D call. The V gene lost 3 bases and the J gene lost 2 bases, with 23 bases spanning the gap. The germline V gene encodes CDR1 SGHNT and CDR2 YENEEA. This CDR3 is built from 19 residues. CDR3 nucleotide sequence: TGTGCCAGCAGCTTCAATCCGTCATCCCCCCCGTCTACTGGAAACACCATATATTTT. Residues: CASSFNPSSPPSTGNTIYF.

This sequence joins TRBV4-3 and TRBJ2-6; the match to TRBD1 covers 8 bases. Germline assignment: CDR1 LGHNA and CDR2 YSLEER. The J segment lost 4 bases and the V segment lost 0 bases, leaving 11 bases of the junction unmatched. The CDR3 is 19 amino acids. The CDR3 reads CASSQDAWTGWTGANVLTF. The DNA of the CDR3 is TGCGCCAGCAGCCAAGATGCGTGGACAGGGTGGACCGGGGCCAACGTCCTGACTTTC.

The gene calls are TRBV12-5 and TRBJ1-6; D might be TRBD1 (5 bases). The CDR3 contains 14 residues. Germline CDR1 LGHNT, CDR2 FRNRAP. The ends were cut back, 6 bases at V and 5 bases at J, with 11 bases in the middle. The CDR3 spells CASGQENHNSPLHF. In nucleotides, the CDR3 is TGTGCTAGTGGACAGGAGAACCATAATTCACCCCTCCACTTT.

V and J are TRBV7-7 and TRBJ2-1; tentative D call: TRBD1 (5 bases). Germline V gene sequence: CDR1 SSHAT, CDR2 FNYEAQ (reference sequence). CDR3 length equals 15 residues. V gave up 3 bases and J gave up 5 bases, with 14 bases separating them. CDR3 DNA sequence: TGTGCCAGCAGCTTGGGCCAGGGCCTCGACAATGAGCAGTTCTTC. This codes for CASSLGQGLDNEQFF. The whole variable domain, remainder taken from reference TRBV7-7 and TRBJ2-1, is GAGVSQSPRYKVTKRGQDVTLRCDPISSHATLYWYQQALGQGPEFLTYFNYEAQPDKSGLPSDRFSAERPEGSISTLTIQRTEQRDSAMYRCASSLGQGLDNEQFFGPGTRLTVL.

This clone was counted a single time. This rearrangement joins TRBV7-2 to TRBJ2-7, with a weak D call TRBD1 (5 bases). The CDR3 runs 15 residues. V was cut by 0 bases and J by 2 bases, with 11 bases left in between. Germline values: CDR1 SGHTA, CDR2 FQGNSA. CDR3 nucleotides: TGTGCCAGCAGCTTAGCGGGTCCAGGGACCTACGAGCAGTACTTC. Translation: CASSLAGPGTYEQYF. The full variable domain, rest sourced from reference TRBV7-2 and TRBJ2-7, is GAGVSQSPSNKVTEKGKDVELRCDPISGHTALYWYRQSLGQGLEFLIYFQGNSAPDKSGLPSDRFSAERTGGSVSTLTIQRTQQEDSAVYLCASSLAGPGTYEQYFGPGTRLTVT.

This chain uses TRBV29-1 with TRBJ2-5, with 7 bases identical to TRBD2. Germline V gene lookup returns CDR1 SQVTM and CDR2 ANQGSEA. This CDR3 contains 15 residues. V lost 4 bases, J lost 5 bases, and 13 bases stayed unmatched. CDR3 nucleotide sequence: TGCAGCGTTGGACGGGACCCCGGGGGGTCGGAGACCCAGTACTTC. Protein product: CSVGRDPGGSETQYF.